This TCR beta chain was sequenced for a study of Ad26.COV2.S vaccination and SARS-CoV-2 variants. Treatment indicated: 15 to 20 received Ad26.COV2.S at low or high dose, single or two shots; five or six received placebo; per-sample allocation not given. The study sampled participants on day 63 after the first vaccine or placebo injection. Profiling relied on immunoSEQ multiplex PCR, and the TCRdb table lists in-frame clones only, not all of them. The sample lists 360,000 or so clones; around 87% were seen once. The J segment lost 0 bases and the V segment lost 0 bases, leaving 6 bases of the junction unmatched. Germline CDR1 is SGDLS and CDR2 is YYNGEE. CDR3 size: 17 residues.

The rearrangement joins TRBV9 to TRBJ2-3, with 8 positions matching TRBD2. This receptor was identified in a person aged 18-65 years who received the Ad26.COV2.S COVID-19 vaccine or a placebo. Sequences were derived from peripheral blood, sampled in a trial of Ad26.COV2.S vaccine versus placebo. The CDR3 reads CASSVALAGSSTDTQYF. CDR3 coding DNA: TGTGCCAGCAGCGTAGCTTTAGCGGGGTCTAGCACAGATACGCAGTATTTT.